Following are 15 T cell receptor beta chains from one sample sequenced in a study of blood T cells in healthy people across ages. For the second PCR, which ran for roughly 6 to 12 cycles, a sample-barcoded 5' primer and a J-beta primer mix were used. Via MiXCR, TCRdb re-called the 5' RACE reads, giving one row per CDR3 protein. The table records approximately 810,000 distinct CDR3 sequences, more than 25% of them present only once. What was sequenced was blood. These receptors were taken from a woman of 80 years or more in good health.

In its sample, this clonotype was seen a few times. The V and J genes are TRBV30 and TRBJ2-1; 10 positions match TRBD2. The CDR3 totals 15 residues. CDR1 and CDR2 from the germline V gene are GTSNPN and SVGIG (reference sequence). Trimming cost V 2 bases and J 7 bases; bases outside gene matches: 8. CDR3 nucleotides: TGTGCCTGGAGTCGCAGCGGGGGGGGAAGGAATGAGCAGTTCTTC. Translation: CAWSRSGGGRNEQFF.

This clonotype was observed many times. The chain uses TRBV20-1 and TRBJ2-3, with a weak D call TRBD2 (6 bases). CDR3 length: 16 amino acids. Germline CDR1 and CDR2: DFQATT and SNEGSKA (reference sequence). Between the trimmed V and J ends, which lost 1 base and 4 bases, there was a span of 18 bases. CDR3 in DNA: TGCAGTGCTAGAGTCCCCACTAGCCCCCCGGCAGATACGCAGTATTTT. Protein product: CSARVPTSPPADTQYF.

The chain links TRBV2 to TRBJ2-7; D possibly uses TRBD1 or TRBD2 (5 bases each). CDR3 length: 14 residues. Germline-derived CDR1 and CDR2 are SNHLY and FYNNEI. The V end was cut by 7 bases, the J end by 12 bases, with 25 bases between. The CDR3 loop is CASNPGGVEYRVYF. The CDR3 region has the DNA TGTGCCAGCAATCCTGGGGGAGTCGAATATAGAGTGTACTTC.

The chain employs TRBV27 and TRBJ2-3; D may correspond to TRBD1 or TRBD2 (5 bases each). V lost 0 bases, J lost 3 bases, and 10 bases lay in between. This CDR3 is built from 15 residues. From germline, CDR1 is MNHEY and CDR2 SMNVEV (reference sequence). The CDR3: CASSLSGWGTDTQYF. As DNA, the CDR3 is TGTGCCAGCAGTTTATCGGGGTGGGGGACAGATACGCAGTATTTT.

This clonotype was observed at least ten times. The chain is built from TRBV27 and TRBJ2-5; 13 nucleotides match TRBD2. The CDR3 extends over 16 amino acids. The ends lost 4 bases at V and 5 bases at J; junction bases unmatched: 7. Germline assignment: CDR1 MNHEY and CDR2 SMNVEV (reference sequence). CDR3 sequence: CASSSTSGGIAETQYF. As DNA, the CDR3 is TGTGCCAGCAGTTCGACTAGCGGGGGGATTGCGGAGACCCAGTACTTC.

A remark on this clonotype: A much larger clonotype is one base distant, so this may be a read error. The CDR3 end shows no conserved phenylalanine or tryptophan, and so a read error is likely. This chain joins TRBV11-2 and TRBJ2-1; 11 bases match TRBD1. This CDR3 is 14 amino acids long. Trimming removed 8 bases from V and 6 bases from J; junction bases left unmatched: 6. Germline V CDR1 and CDR2: SGHAT, FQNNGV. CDR3 sequence reads: CASEADRGLNEQFL. The CDR3, as DNA: TGTGCCAGCGAGGCGGACAGGGGGCTCAATGAGCAGTTCTTA.

This clonotype was counted between two and nine times. A read error may explain this, as a much larger clone is one base away. J is TRBJ2-6 and V is TRBV20-1; the D gene is possibly TRBD1 (5 bases). CDR3 length equals 14 residues. Germline CDR1 is DFQATT and CDR2 is SNEGSKA (reference sequence). CDR3 loop: CSASTPVGANVRTF. CDR3 sequence (DNA): TGCAGTGCCAGTACACCGGTTGGGGCCAACGTCCGGACTTTC.

This clonotype was observed a few times. The rearrangement joins TRBV20-1 to TRBJ1-5; D might be TRBD1 (5 bases). The CDR3 is 17 amino acids. Germline V gene data show CDR1 as DFQATT and CDR2 as SNEGSKA (reference sequence). Trimming removed 6 bases at V and 4 bases at J, with 25 bases between. Here the CDR3 reads CSASGRDLSIGNQPQHF. The CDR3 bases are TGCAGTGCAAGTGGTAGGGACCTCTCTATCGGGAATCAGCCCCAGCATTTT.

This chain links TRBV28 with TRBJ2-1; D may be TRBD2 (7 bases). This CDR3 spans 15 amino acids. V was pared by 2 bases and J by 13 bases, with 21 bases between. Germline V gene lookup returns CDR1 MDHEN and CDR2 SYDVKM. The CDR3 here is CASSLVGGGQETQFF. The CDR3 nucleotides read TGTGCCAGCAGTTTAGTGGGGGGGGGACAAGAGACCCAGTTCTTC.

At least ten counts were recorded for this clonotype. The rearrangement joins TRBV5-6 to TRBJ2-7, with 7 positions matching TRBD2. The CDR3 consists of 17 residues. V shed 0 bases, J shed 3 bases, and the junction held 12 bases outside the gene matches. CDR1 and CDR2 from the germline V gene are SGHDT and YYEEEE. DNA of the CDR3: TGTGCCAGCAGCTTGGCCGGAGGGCTAGCGGCCTTCTACGAGCAGTACTTC. This codes for CASSLAGGLAAFYEQYF.

V usage is TRBV24-1 and J usage is TRBJ1-5, with a weak D call TRBD1 (6 bases). CDR1 is KGHDR and CDR2 is SFDVKD in the germline V gene. With 6 bases removed from V and 4 bases from J, the gap between germline ends came to 9 bases. This CDR3 has 13 amino acids. DNA for the CDR3: TGTGCCACCAGTTGGGGGGCGAATCAGCCCCAGCATTTT. Translating gives CATSWGANQPQHF.

This clonotype came up many times. The chain uses TRBV6-2 or TRBV6-3 and TRBJ2-5; 8 positions agree with TRBD2. Germline values: CDR1 MNHEY, CDR2 SVGEGT. CDR3 length: 17 amino acids. Trimming removed 0 bases from V and 2 bases from J; junction bases left unmatched: 8. The DNA of the CDR3 is TGTGCCAGCAGTTACTCGTATCTTGGGACTAGACAAGAGACCCAGTACTTC. It codes for CASSYSYLGTRQETQYF.

With respect to this clonotype: This clone may be a read error of a much larger clone one base away. V is TRBV6-1 and J is TRBJ1-4; D is unresolved. V was clipped by 5 bases and J by 2 bases, with 18 bases between them. CDR3 length equals 17 residues. Germline-derived CDR1 and CDR2 are MNHNS and SASEGT. The CDR3 DNA sequence: TGTGCCAGCAGTACGCTTGACACCACGACCACTAATGAAAAACTGTTTTTT. The encoded protein is CASSTLDTTTTNEKLFF.

V gene TRBV4-3 combines with J gene TRBJ1-4; maybe TRBD1 (6 bases). CDR1 and CDR2 (germline): LGHNA, YSLEER. Trimming left V 1 base short and J 7 bases short, with 13 bases between. The CDR3 consists of 15 residues. DNA of the CDR3: TGCGCCAGCAGCCAAGGGGTTCGGGGGCTTGAAAAACTGTTTTTT. This sequence encodes CASSQGVRGLEKLFF.

This clonotype came up a few times. The V and J genes are TRBV18 and TRBJ1-2; 9 nucleotides line up with TRBD1. This CDR3 spans 17 amino acids. The trim removed 1 base at V and 4 bases at J, leaving 10 bases unmatched. CDR1 is KGHSH and CDR2 is LQKENI in the germline V gene. The CDR3 region is CASSPLKLGDRVYGYTF. The CDR3 nucleotides read TGTGCCAGCTCACCACTAAAACTGGGGGACAGGGTCTATGGCTACACCTTC. The full variable domain, in which reference TRBV18 and TRBJ1-2 provide the parts outside the CDR3, is NAGVMQNPRHLVRRRGQEARLRCSPMKGHSHVYWYRQLPEEGLKFMVYLQKENIIDESGMPKERFSAEFPKEGPSILRIQQVVRGDSAAYFCASSPLKLGDRVYGYTFGSGTRLTVV.